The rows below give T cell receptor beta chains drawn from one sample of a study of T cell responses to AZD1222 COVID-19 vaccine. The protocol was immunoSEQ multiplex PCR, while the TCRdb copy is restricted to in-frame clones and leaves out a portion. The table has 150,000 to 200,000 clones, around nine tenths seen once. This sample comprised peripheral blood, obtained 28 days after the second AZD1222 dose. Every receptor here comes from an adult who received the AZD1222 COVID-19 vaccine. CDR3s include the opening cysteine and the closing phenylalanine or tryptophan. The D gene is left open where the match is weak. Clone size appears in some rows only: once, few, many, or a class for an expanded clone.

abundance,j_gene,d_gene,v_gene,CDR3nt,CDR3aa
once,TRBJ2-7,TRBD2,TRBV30,TGTGCCTGGAGTGTACGGTCCGGGGGGGGTGAGCAGTACTTC,CAWSVRSGGGEQYF
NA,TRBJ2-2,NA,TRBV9,TGTGCCAGCAGCGTAGATGGGACTTCGAACACCGGGGAGCTGTTTTTT,CASSVDGTSNTGELFF
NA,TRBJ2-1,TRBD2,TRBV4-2,TGTGCCAGCAGCCAATCTTCGACTAGCGGGATGCAGGGTGAGCAGTTCTTC,CASSQSSTSGMQGEQFF
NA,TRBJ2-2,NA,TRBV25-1,TGTGCCAGCAGTCCCTCGGGGGAGCTGTTTTTT,CASSPSGELFF
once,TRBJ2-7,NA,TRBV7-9,TGTGCCTCCAGCAGCGCCTACGAGCAGTACTTC,CASSSAYEQYF
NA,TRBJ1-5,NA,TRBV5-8,TGTGCCAGCAGCCACGTCTCGCTTGCTGAGCCCCAGCATTTT,CASSHVSLAEPQHF
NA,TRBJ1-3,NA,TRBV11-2,TGTGCCAGCAGCACACGAGACAGGAGCTCTGGAAACACCATATATTTT,CASSTRDRSSGNTIYF
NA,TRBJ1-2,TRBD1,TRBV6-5,TGTGCCAGCAGTCCCCGGGCAGGGGGCGGGCGAGGCTACACCTTC,CASSPRAGGGRGYTF
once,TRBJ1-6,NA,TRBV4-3,TGCGCCAGCAGCCTTGGGACACGGGATGATTCACCCCTCCACTTT,CASSLGTRDDSPLHF
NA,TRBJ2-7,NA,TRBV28,TGTGCCAGCAGTTCGAGGGCGGTTAAGTACTTC,CASSSRAVKYF
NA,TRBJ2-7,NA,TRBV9,TGTGCCAGCAGCGTAGCTAGGAATAGCGTTACCTACGAGCAGTACTTC,CASSVARNSVTYEQYF
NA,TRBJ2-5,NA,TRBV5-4,TGTGCCAGCAGCTGGGACTGGCAAGAGACCCAGTACTTC,CASSWDWQETQYF
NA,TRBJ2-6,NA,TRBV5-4,TGTGCCAGCAGCTTGAATAGAGGCCTTGGCGCCAACGTCCTGACTTTC,CASSLNRGLGANVLTF
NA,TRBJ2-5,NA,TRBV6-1,TGTGCCAGCAGTGAAGGCCGACAGTTACAAGAGACCCAGTACTTC,CASSEGRQLQETQYF
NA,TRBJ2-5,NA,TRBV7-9,TGTGCCAGCCCCGCAGGAAAGACCCAGTACTTC,CASPAGKTQYF
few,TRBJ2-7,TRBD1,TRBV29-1,TGCAGCGTTGTCTTCGGGACAGGGGGCTACGAGCAGTACTTC,CSVVFGTGGYEQYF
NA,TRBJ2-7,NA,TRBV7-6,TGTGCCAGCAGCTCCCCCTACGAGCAGTACTTC,CASSSPYEQYF
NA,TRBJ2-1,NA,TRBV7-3,TGTGCCAGCAGCGCGGGGATATCCTACAATGAGCAGTTCTTC,CASSAGISYNEQFF
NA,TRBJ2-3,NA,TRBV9,TGTGCCAGCAGCACTCAGCCTTTCACAGATACGCAGTATTTT,CASSTQPFTDTQYF
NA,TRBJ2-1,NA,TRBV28,TGTGCCAGCAGTCCACCCGAGCCCTCCTACAATGAGCAGTTCTTC,CASSPPEPSYNEQFF
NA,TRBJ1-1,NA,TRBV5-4,TGTGCCAGCAGCTTCGGGGCCGAGGGTGAAGCTTTCTTT,CASSFGAEGEAFF
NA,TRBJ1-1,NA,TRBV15,TGTGCCACCAGCAGGGATTTGAACACTGAAGCTTTCTTT,CATSRDLNTEAFF
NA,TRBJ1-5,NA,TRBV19,TGTGCCAGTAGTAAGGGTTCGGGTCAGCCCCAGCATTTT,CASSKGSGQPQHF
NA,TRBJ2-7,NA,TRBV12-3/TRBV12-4,TGTGCCAGCAGTTTACAGGAACCTTACGAGCAGTACTTC,CASSLQEPYEQYF
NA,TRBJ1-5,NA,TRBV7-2,TGTGCCAGCAGCACGGGCCCGCTTAGCAATCAGCCCCAGCATTTT,CASSTGPLSNQPQHF
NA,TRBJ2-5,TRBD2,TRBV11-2,TGTGCCAGCAGCTTAAGCCTAGCGGTAGGCAGGTACCAAGAGACCCAGTACTTC,CASSLSLAVGRYQETQYF
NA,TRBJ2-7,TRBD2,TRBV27,TGTGCCAGCCGAAATGGGGGGGGCGAGCAGTACTTC,CASRNGGGEQYF
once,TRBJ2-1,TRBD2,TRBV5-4,TGTGCCAGCAGCTTGGGACTAGCGGGAGCTCAGCACAATGAGCAGTTCTTC,CASSLGLAGAQHNEQFF
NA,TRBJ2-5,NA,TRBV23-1,TGCGCCAGCAGTCAATTTGAGTTTTCCGTACGGGACCAAGAGACCCAGTACTTC,CASSQFEFSVRDQETQYF
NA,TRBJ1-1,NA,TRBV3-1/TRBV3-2,TGTGCCAGCAGCCAAGATCTCGGGGACACTGAAGCTTTCTTT,CASSQDLGDTEAFF
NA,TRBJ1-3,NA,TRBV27,TGTGCCAGCACTATGGAGGGGATCGGTGGAAACACCATATATTTT,CASTMEGIGGNTIYF
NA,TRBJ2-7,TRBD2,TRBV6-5,TGTGCCAGCACCACACTAGCGGGAGACGAGCAGTACTTC,CASTTLAGDEQYF
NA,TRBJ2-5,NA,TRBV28,TGTGCCAGCAGTTTACCCCGAAGGAGGGAGACCCAGTACTTC,CASSLPRRRETQYF
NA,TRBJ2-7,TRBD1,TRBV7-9,TGTGCCAGCAGCTGGACAGGTGCCTACGAGCAGTACTTC,CASSWTGAYEQYF
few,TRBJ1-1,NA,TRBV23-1,TGCGCCAGCAGTCAGCTAACCTTTGAGCGAGCTTTCTTT,CASSQLTFERAFF
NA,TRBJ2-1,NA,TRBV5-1,TGCGCCAGCAGCTCGGGACTCGCAAATGAGCAGTTCTTC,CASSSGLANEQFF
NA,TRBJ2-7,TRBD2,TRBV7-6,TGTGCCAGCAGCTCGGGGGGAGGCCCGGGGAACTACGAGCAGTACTTC,CASSSGGGPGNYEQYF
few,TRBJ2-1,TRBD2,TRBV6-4,TGTGCCAGCAGCCCCGCGGCGGGAGGTATGGATGAGCAGTTCTTC,CASSPAAGGMDEQFF
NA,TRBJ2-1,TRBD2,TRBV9,TGTGCCAGCAGCGGGACTAGCGGGACCTCCTACAATGAGCAGTTCTTC,CASSGTSGTSYNEQFF
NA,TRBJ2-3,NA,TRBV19,TGTGCCAGTAGTATACCGGACGGAGCCACAGATACGCAGTATTTT,CASSIPDGATDTQYF
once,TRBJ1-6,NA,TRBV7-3,TGTGCCAGCAGCTCGGAAGGACGAAAGAATTCACCCCTCCACTTT,CASSSEGRKNSPLHF
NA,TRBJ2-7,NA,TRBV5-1,TGCGCCAGCAGCTGGGACTCCGCCTACGAGCAGTACTTC,CASSWDSAYEQYF
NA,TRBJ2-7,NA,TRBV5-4,TGTGCCAGCAGCACGCCCCGGGACACTCAAGTGGAGCAGTACTTC,CASSTPRDTQVEQYF
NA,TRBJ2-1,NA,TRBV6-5,TGTGCCAGCAGTTACTTCGGGTCCCCAGGGGATGAGCAGTTCTTC,CASSYFGSPGDEQFF
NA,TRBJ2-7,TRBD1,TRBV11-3,TGTGCCAGCAGCCACCGGGACAGGGGTTACGAGCAGTACTTC,CASSHRDRGYEQYF
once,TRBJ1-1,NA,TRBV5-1,TGCGCCAGCACAGGACCTCTCACTGAAGCTTTCTTT,CASTGPLTEAFF
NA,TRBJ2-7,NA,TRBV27,TGTGCCAGCAGTTTAACAGGGAGCTCCTACGAGCAGTACTTC,CASSLTGSSYEQYF
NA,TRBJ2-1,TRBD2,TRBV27,TGTGCCAGCAGTACAAGGACTAGCGGGAGTCCCAATGAGCAGTTCTTC,CASSTRTSGSPNEQFF